These 23 T cell receptor beta chains were sequenced from one sample in a study of T-cell reconstitution after alpha-beta-depleted transplantation in children. Unique molecular identifiers were used in preparing the TCRbeta library. TCRdb re-derived calls from the PCR reads in MiXCR, one entry per CDR3 protein. The sample includes about 120,000 distinct CDR3 sequences, around a tenth of them seen just once. This material consisted of PBMCs from the stem cell graft donor, taken from the stem cell graft. These receptor sequences come from a human donor who donated a stem cell graft to a child with acute lymphoblastic leukemia.

Ten or more counts support this clonotype. This CDR3 is CASSPAGTGESSYNEQFF. In nucleotides, the CDR3 is TGCGCCAGCAGCCCCGCCGGGACAGGGGAGAGCTCCTACAATGAGCAGTTCTTC. This chain connects TRBV5-1 to TRBJ2-1; TRBD1 matches 10 bases. V was clipped by 4 bases and J by 0 bases; unmatched bases: 10. The CDR3 is 18 residues long. Germline CDR1 reads SGHRS; CDR2 reads YFSETQ.

The sample holds many counts of this clonotype. The chain carries TRBV7-2 and TRBJ2-5; no clear D gene. This CDR3 is 11 amino acids long. The germline CDR1 and CDR2 sequences are SGHTA and FQGNSA. V was pared by 3 bases and J by 5 bases, with 4 bases between. In DNA, the CDR3 is TGTGCCAGCAGCTTTAAGGAGACCCAGTACTTC. Its translation is CASSFKETQYF.

This clonotype was seen many times. The chain has TRBV4-1 and TRBJ1-5; D is possibly TRBD1 (5 bases). Per the germline V gene, CDR1 is MGHRA and CDR2 is YSYEKL. Between the trimmed V and J ends, which lost 4 bases and 1 base, there was a span of 14 bases. The CDR3 sequence is 16 residues long. CDR3 in DNA: TGCGCCAGCAGCCGTTACCAGGGCTTAAGCAATCAGCCCCAGCATTTT. This gives the protein CASSRYQGLSNQPQHF.

There are many counts of this clonotype. The CDR3 loop is CATSTAGGQPQHF. The CDR3 coding sequence is TGTGCCACCAGCACTGCGGGGGGTCAGCCCCAGCATTTT. The chain combines TRBV15 with TRBJ1-5; D is possibly TRBD1 (5 bases). The germline gives CDR1 LNHNV, CDR2 YYDKDF (reference sequence). The CDR3 contains 13 residues. The V end was cut by 4 bases, the J end by 6 bases, with 10 bases between. The full variable domain, completed using reference TRBV15 and TRBJ1-5, is DAMVIQNPRYQVTQFGKPVTLSCSQTLNHNVMYWYQQKSSQAPKLLFHYYDKDFNNEADTPDNFQSRRPNTSFCFLDIRSPGLGDTAMYLCATSTAGGQPQHFGDGTRLSIL.

This clonotype was detected many times. The chain has TRBV7-2 and TRBJ1-2; D perhaps matches TRBD1 (5 bases). The V and J ends lost 4 bases and 2 bases respectively, with 8 bases between them. Looked up from germline, CDR1 is SGHTA and CDR2 is FQGNSA. This CDR3 comprises 13 residues. The CDR3 region is CASSSDKNYGYTF. The DNA of the CDR3 is TGTGCCAGCAGCTCGGACAAGAACTATGGCTACACCTTC.

In its sample, this clonotype was seen a few times. As DNA, the CDR3 is TGTGCCAGCAGAACCGGGACAGGCCTAGATACGCAGTATTTT. This translates into CASRTGTGLDTQYF. This chain uses TRBV6-1 with TRBJ2-3; 8 bases agree with TRBD1. With 6 bases clipped from V and 5 bases from J, the junction kept 7 bases outside the gene matches. There are 14 residues in the CDR3. In germline, CDR1 is MNHNS, CDR2 SASEGT.

V and J are TRBV6-2 or TRBV6-3 and TRBJ1-5, with D perhaps TRBD1 (5 bases). The CDR3 extends over 14 amino acids. V was pared by 8 bases and J by 0 bases, with 11 bases between. Germline V CDR1 and CDR2: MNHEY, SVGEGT. CDR3 loop: CASGAVDSNQPQHF. CDR3 nucleotide sequence: TGTGCCAGCGGGGCGGTAGATAGCAATCAGCCCCAGCATTTT.

This clonotype was detected ten times or more. The chain uses TRBV20-1 and TRBJ1-5; no firm D call. The CDR3 runs to 13 residues. CDR1 and CDR2 (germline): DFQATT, SNEGSKA (reference sequence). V lost 6 bases and J 0 bases, leaving 9 bases between the germline ends. The chain's CDR3 is CSAADGSNQPQHF. Here the CDR3 DNA reads TGCAGTGCAGCGGACGGTAGCAATCAGCCCCAGCATTTT.

This clonotype has a count of ten or more. CDR3 sequence: CASSPKGQPNTEAFF. CDR3 nucleotide sequence: TGTGCCAGCTCACCAAAGGGACAGCCGAACACTGAAGCTTTCTTT. V usage is TRBV18 and J usage is TRBJ1-1, with 7 bases fitting TRBD1. The ends lost 2 bases at V and 1 base at J; junction bases unmatched: 4. CDR3 length: 15 residues. Germline V gene data show CDR1 as KGHSH and CDR2 as LQKENI.

This clonotype showed up many times. V gene TRBV5-1 combines with J gene TRBJ2-1, with 14 nucleotides matching TRBD2. The CDR3 runs to 14 residues. Germline V gene data show CDR1 as SGHRS and CDR2 as YFSETQ. With V trimmed by 4 bases and J by 9 bases, 3 bases remained unmatched. Here the CDR3 DNA reads TGCGCCAGCAGCCCAGGACTAGCGGGAGGTGAGCAGTTCTTC. Protein sequence: CASSPGLAGGEQFF.

This clonotype was recorded once. It may be a read error: a sequence one base away is much more abundant. This CDR3 is CASSLSNRAYEHYF. CDR3 sequence (DNA): TGTGCCAGCAGTTTATCGAACAGGGCCTACGAGCACTACTTC. The rearrangement links TRBV27 to TRBJ2-7, with D tentatively TRBD1 (6 bases). Germline V gene sequence: CDR1 MNHEY, CDR2 SMNVEV (reference sequence). The CDR3 length is 14 residues.

At least ten counts were recorded for this clonotype. The chain links TRBV5-1 to TRBJ2-3, with 9 nucleotides matching TRBD1. Germline V CDR1 and CDR2: SGHRS, YFSETQ. The CDR3 covers 13 residues. Losses at the gene ends were 7 bases for V and 5 bases for J; bases not matched to a gene: 5. Here the CDR3 DNA reads TGCGCCAGCGAACAGGGGGCCGGAGATACGCAGTATTTT. Translation: CASEQGAGDTQYF.

V usage is TRBV7-9 and J usage is TRBJ1-1; possibly TRBD1 for D (6 bases). V dropped 5 bases and J dropped 6 bases, with 13 bases sitting between them. Germline V lookup: CDR1 SEHNR, CDR2 FQNEAQ (reference sequence). CDR3 length: 13 residues. The CDR3 loop is CASSAPRGSEAFF. The CDR3 region has the DNA TGTGCCAGCAGCGCTCCCAGGGGCTCTGAAGCTTTCTTT.

This clonotype has at least ten counts. The CDR3, as DNA: TGTGCCAGCAGCGGCGTGCCTAATGGAAACACCATATATTTT. Protein product: CASSGVPNGNTIYF. The chain links TRBV9 to TRBJ1-3; D unclear. V was pared by 3 bases and J by 3 bases, with 10 bases between. The CDR3 is 14 residues long. Germline lookup yields CDR1 SGDLS and CDR2 YYNGEE.

This clonotype has at least ten counts. The chain couples TRBV19 to TRBJ2-5, with TRBD1 identical over 8 bases. Germline V gives CDR1 LNHDA, CDR2 SQIVND (reference sequence). Unmatched junction bases numbered 10, after V lost 5 bases and J lost 5 bases. The CDR3 contains 15 residues. The CDR3 here is CASSAGQGEVETQYF. CDR3 coding DNA: TGTGCCAGTAGTGCCGGACAGGGAGAGGTGGAGACCCAGTACTTC.

The chain is built from TRBV20-1 and TRBJ2-2, with 9 positions matching TRBD1. The V gene end was trimmed by 0 bases and the J gene end by 4 bases; junction bases not matched to a gene: 9. The germline CDR1 and CDR2 sequences are DFQATT and SNEGSKA (reference sequence). This CDR3 has 17 residues. This CDR3 is CSAREDRGSEVTGELFF. Written as DNA, the CDR3 is TGCAGTGCTAGAGAGGACAGGGGCTCAGAAGTCACCGGGGAGCTGTTTTTT.

This clonotype was found many times. The V and J genes are TRBV7-8 and TRBJ1-2; D is unclear. Trimming stripped 11 bases from V and 2 bases from J, with 12 bases between. The CDR3 has 12 amino acids. Germline CDR1 and CDR2: SGHVS and FQNEAQ. The CDR3 reads CAVSAMNYGYTF. The CDR3 DNA is TGTGCCGTCAGCGCGATGAACTATGGCTACACCTTC.

This clonotype has ten or more counts. The V call is TRBV10-3, the J call TRBJ2-1; possible D gene TRBD2, 5 bases. Germline lookup yields CDR1 ENHRY and CDR2 SYGVKD. The CDR3 consists of 17 residues. Trimming removed 3 bases from V and 7 bases from J, with 22 bases in between. The CDR3 protein is CAISDPLRAGPDNEQFF. Written as DNA, the CDR3 is TGTGCCATCAGTGACCCGCTCCGGGCGGGCCCAGATAATGAGCAGTTCTTC.

This clonotype was seen ten or more times. The J gene is TRBJ2-3, the V gene TRBV10-3; 13 bases match TRBD2. The ends lost 6 bases at V and 8 bases at J; junction bases unmatched: 11. The germline V gene has CDR1 ENHRY and CDR2 SYGVKD. The CDR3 loop spans 16 amino acids. The CDR3 protein is CAIRGTGTSGMATQYF. Here the CDR3 DNA reads TGTGCCATCAGGGGGACCGGGACTAGCGGGATGGCTACGCAGTATTTT.

The sample holds many counts of this clonotype. As DNA, the CDR3 is TGTGCCATCAGTGGGCAGCTTACGAACACCGGGGAGCTGTTTTTT. The encoded protein is CAISGQLTNTGELFF. The V gene is TRBV10-3, the J gene TRBJ2-2, with D unresolved. Trimming shortened V by 4 bases and J by 0 bases, and 9 bases separated the two germline ends. Germline V lookup: CDR1 ENHRY, CDR2 SYGVKD. CDR3 length equals 15 residues.

This clonotype was seen many times. The CDR3 sequence is CASSLTEILAKNIQYF. The CDR3 DNA reads TGCGCCAGCAGCTTGACAGAGATTCTAGCCAAAAACATTCAGTACTTC. The chain employs TRBV5-1 and TRBJ2-4; D is uncertain. The length of the CDR3 is 16 residues. CDR1 is SGHRS, CDR2 YFSETQ, per germline. V shed 1 base and J shed 0 bases, with 11 bases lying between them.

This clonotype was seen many times. The rearrangement uses TRBV18 and TRBJ2-4; no reliable D call. Trimming took off 0 bases at V and 0 bases at J, with 12 bases between the two ends. This CDR3 region has 17 residues. Germline V gives CDR1 KGHSH, CDR2 LQKENI. The CDR3 sequence is CASSPPNSLLAKNIQYF. CDR3 coding DNA: TGTGCCAGCTCACCACCAAACAGCCTTTTAGCCAAAAACATTCAGTACTTC. The full variable domain, its missing parts supplied by reference TRBV18 and TRBJ2-4, is NAGVMQNPRHLVRRRGQEARLRCSPMKGHSHVYWYRQLPEEGLKFMVYLQKENIIDESGMPKERFSAEFPKEGPSILRIQQVVRGDSAAYFCASSPPNSLLAKNIQYFGAGTRLSVL.

This clonotype was recorded many times. CDR3 sequence reads: CASSLYRAGELFF. The CDR3 coding sequence is TGTGCCAGCAGTTTATACCGGGCCGGGGAGCTGTTTTTT. The chain has TRBV27 and TRBJ2-2; D call uncertain. Trimming took off 1 base at V and 6 bases at J, with 6 bases between the two ends. Germline CDR1 is MNHEY and CDR2 is SMNVEV (reference sequence). This CDR3 region has 13 residues.